This TCR beta chain came from a study of liver allograft versus peripheral blood T cells. About the research overall: The authors compared T cell receptor repertoires in transplanted livers with recipients' peripheral blood repertoires. Study-wide results and limits: Intragraft T cell receptor repertoires of liver allografts were reportedly distinct from those in peripheral blood.

This clonotype is deemed medium-sized. The antigen is unknown. V lost 3 bases and J 5 bases, leaving 7 bases between the germline ends. The CDR3 loop spans 12 amino acids. Germline-derived CDR1 and CDR2 are MNHEY and SVGEGT. Each CDR3 protein is one row after TCRdb ran MiXCR on the reads. The data show around 4,000 distinct CDR3 sequences, around 16% seen once. This TCR came from a human patient who had a liver transplant. The graft donor may account for some of the T cells. This chain links TRBV6-2 or TRBV6-3 with TRBJ1-2; no clear D. CDR3 loop: CASSYPEYGYTF. The CDR3 DNA reads as TGTGCCAGCAGTTATCCGGAATATGGCTACACCTTC.